These 22 T cell receptor beta chains share one sample of origin, sequenced in a study of OX40 agonist ivuxolimab in advanced cancers. Assay used: immunoSEQ multiplex PCR; TCRdb lists only in-frame clones, some missing. Seen here are tens of thousands of clones, approximately 86% observed once, and the top ten hold 0.6% to 0.8%. Specimen: CD4+ or CD8+ T cells sorted from blood, collected in a trial of the OX40 agonist ivuxolimab. All receptors come from an adult with an advanced solid tumor such as melanoma, head and neck, liver or kidney cancer.

The gene calls are TRBV27 and TRBJ2-7; tentatively, D is TRBD1 (7 bases). Germline assignment: CDR1 MNHEY and CDR2 SMNVEV (reference sequence). The CDR3 consists of 15 residues. V was trimmed by 2 bases and J by 5 bases, leaving 16 bases between them. For the CDR3, the DNA is TGTGCCAGCAGTTTAAGGAGGGGGCCATCTAACGAGCAGTACTTC. This sequence encodes CASSLRRGPSNEQYF.

The V call is TRBV5-8, the J call TRBJ1-1; D perhaps matches TRBD1 (6 bases). From germline, CDR1 is SGHTS and CDR2 YDEGEE. CDR3 length: 14 amino acids. V was pared by 6 bases and J by 8 bases, with 20 bases between. Written as DNA, the CDR3 is TGTGCCAGCACCCCCGGCAGGCCGAGGGGGGAAGCTTTCTTT. Its protein product is CASTPGRPRGEAFF.

The rearrangement joins TRBV18 to TRBJ2-3; the D is unclear. The germline gives CDR1 KGHSH, CDR2 LQKENI. This CDR3 has 17 residues. Trimming cost V 0 bases and J 2 bases, with 15 bases left between them. The CDR3 is CASSPPQSPIHTDTQYF. The CDR3 DNA reads TGTGCCAGCTCACCACCTCAGTCCCCGATCCACACAGATACGCAGTATTTT. The variable domain in full, with the rest retrieved from reference TRBV18 and TRBJ2-3, is NAGVMQNPRHLVRRRGQEARLRCSPMKGHSHVYWYRQLPEEGLKFMVYLQKENIIDESGMPKERFSAEFPKEGPSILRIQQVVRGDSAAYFCASSPPQSPIHTDTQYFGPGTRLTVL.

The chain has TRBV30 and TRBJ1-5, with a possible D match to TRBD1 (5 bases). Germline lookup yields CDR1 GTSNPN and CDR2 SVGIG (reference sequence). CDR3 length: 14 residues. V was shortened by 1 base and J by 5 bases, with 12 bases between the two germline ends. The CDR3 DNA reads as TGTGCCTGGAGTGGAGGCTGGGGGGATCAGCCCCAGCATTTT. Translating gives CAWSGGWGDQPQHF.

The rearrangement links TRBV10-3 to TRBJ1-1; D gene ambiguous. Germline CDR1 ENHRY, CDR2 SYGVKD. V lost 1 base and J lost 0, with 6 bases in between. The CDR3 is 14 residues long. The CDR3 DNA follows: TGTGCCATCAGTGAGTACGCAGTGAACACTGAAGCTTTCTTT. Its translation is CAISEYAVNTEAFF.

This rearrangement joins TRBV6-5 to TRBJ1-1, with a possible D match to TRBD1 (5 bases). V was cut by 6 bases and J by 5 bases, with 13 bases left in between. The germline V gene has CDR1 MNHEY and CDR2 SVGAGI. The CDR3 loop spans 13 amino acids. This CDR3 is CASSRGPGTEAFF. CDR3 sequence (DNA): TGTGCCAGCAGCCGGGGCCCGGGGACTGAAGCTTTCTTT.

This clone was observed a single time. V is TRBV5-5 and J is TRBJ1-5; 7 bases are shared with TRBD1. The trim removed 0 bases at V and 2 bases at J, leaving 2 bases unmatched. Looked up from germline, CDR1 is SGHKS and CDR2 is YYEKEE (reference sequence). The CDR3 contains 15 residues. The CDR3, as DNA: TGTGCCAGCAGCTTGGGGGACAGTGGCAATCAGCCCCAGCATTTT. This encodes CASSLGDSGNQPQHF.

This clone was seen only once. In DNA form, the CDR3 reads TGCGCCAGCAGCTTGGCGGGGTTCGGTTCACCCCTCCACTTT. Amino acids: CASSLAGFGSPLHF. The J gene is TRBJ1-6, the V gene TRBV5-1; D is uncertain. The V gene lost 0 bases and the J gene lost 9 bases, with 10 bases spanning the gap. The CDR3 has 14 amino acids. Germline V lookup: CDR1 SGHRS, CDR2 YFSETQ.

This chain joins TRBV30 and TRBJ1-1; D remains ambiguous. Trimming removed 0 bases at V and 2 bases at J, with 16 bases between. The CDR3 is 16 residues long. CDR1 is GTSNPN and CDR2 is SVGIG in the germline V gene (reference sequence). CDR3 sequence (DNA): TGTGCCTGGAGTGTAAGGGTCCTCAATTACAACACTGAAGCTTTCTTT. Its protein product is CAWSVRVLNYNTEAFF. Drawing the rest from reference TRBV30 and TRBJ1-1, the complete variable domain is SQTIHQWPATLVQPVGSPLSLECTVEGTSNPNLYWYRQAAGRGLQLLFYSVGIGQISSEVPQNLSASRPQDRQFILSSKKLLLSDSGFYLCAWSVRVLNYNTEAFFGQGTRLTVV.

In this sample, this clone turned up once. This chain uses TRBV9 with TRBJ1-2; maybe TRBD1 (6 bases). The CDR3 sequence is 19 residues long. CDR1 and CDR2 (germline): SGDLS, YYNGEE. V was trimmed by 4 bases and J by 2 bases, leaving 27 bases between them. The CDR3 loop reads CASSPERAGAPQLNYGYTF. The CDR3, as DNA: TGTGCCAGCAGCCCCGAGCGGGCAGGGGCCCCCCAATTAAACTATGGCTACACCTTC.

V is TRBV19 and J is TRBJ2-7; 8 nucleotides match TRBD2. Germline-derived CDR1 and CDR2 are LNHDA and SQIVND (reference sequence). The length of the CDR3 is 15 residues. J gave up 4 bases and V 3 bases, and 8 bases lay outside the gene matches. This chain's CDR3 is CASSILGTSKYEQYF. CDR3 nucleotides: TGTGCCAGTAGTATTTTAGGGACTAGTAAGTACGAGCAGTACTTC.

This chain uses TRBV10-3 with TRBJ2-1; 9 nucleotides line up with TRBD2. Germline CDR1 and CDR2: ENHRY and SYGVKD. Trimming at V came to 6 bases and at J to 8 bases, leaving 11 bases not matched to a gene. The CDR3 has 15 amino acids. CDR3 protein: CAIRGRREGRDEQFF. The CDR3 DNA reads TGTGCCATCAGGGGGCGGCGGGAGGGCCGTGATGAGCAGTTCTTC.

V usage is TRBV6-6 and J usage is TRBJ2-7, with TRBD2 matching 8 bases. CDR3 length equals 14 residues. Germline V gene data show CDR1 as MNHNY and CDR2 as SVGAGI (reference sequence). With 6 bases clipped from V and 2 bases from J, the junction kept 6 bases outside the gene matches. CDR3 bases: TGTGCCAGCAGCAGAGCGGGACTAGCCTACGAGCAGTACTTC. Its protein is CASSRAGLAYEQYF.

The chain links TRBV28 to TRBJ1-2, with a possible D match to TRBD1 (6 bases). This CDR3 has 15 residues. Trimming removed 6 bases at V and 2 bases at J, with 16 bases between. CDR1 is MDHEN, CDR2 SYDVKM, per germline. The CDR3 DNA sequence: TGTGCCAGCAGCCTCCTAGACAGGCAGAACTATGGCTACACCTTC. Its protein is CASSLLDRQNYGYTF.

This chain connects TRBV28 to TRBJ2-7; 9 bases line up with TRBD1. The junction had 8 bases not matched to a gene; V was cut back by 5 bases and J by 3 bases. There are 15 residues in the CDR3. The germline gives CDR1 MDHEN, CDR2 SYDVKM. The CDR3 nucleotides read TGTGCCAGCAGTCCCCCCCGGGGACAGGGCTACGAGCAGTACTTC. Encoded protein: CASSPPRGQGYEQYF.

The CDR3 coding sequence is TGTGCCAGCAGCCGGGGGATTCGAACCTATGGCTACACCTTC. Translating it yields CASSRGIRTYGYTF. The chain is built from TRBV14 and TRBJ1-2; D possibly corresponds to TRBD1 (5 bases). Germline CDR1 SGHDN, CDR2 FVKESK. V shed 4 bases and J shed 4 bases, with 13 bases lying between them. The CDR3 is 14 residues long.

The chain uses TRBV2 and TRBJ2-7, with D hard to call. Germline values: CDR1 SNHLY, CDR2 FYNNEI. The CDR3 runs to 12 residues. V lost 6 bases to trimming and J lost 3 bases, with 9 bases between them. The CDR3 bases are TGTGCCAGCAGCGTAAATGTCTACGAGCAGTACTTC. It is translated as CASSVNVYEQYF.

The J gene is TRBJ2-7, the V gene TRBV6-5, with D possibly being TRBD1 or TRBD2 (7 bases each). The CDR3 is 14 residues long. The germline gives CDR1 MNHEY, CDR2 SVGAGI. Trimming removed 7 bases at V and 4 bases at J, with 17 bases between. CDR3 coding DNA: TGTGCCAGCAACCAGGGGGGGGGAAGATACGAGCAGTACTTC. Translated: CASNQGGGRYEQYF.

This chain links TRBV28 with TRBJ2-4; maybe TRBD2 (6 bases). Germline V gene sequence: CDR1 MDHEN, CDR2 SYDVKM. The V and J ends lost 8 bases and 3 bases respectively, with 17 bases between them. The length of the CDR3 is 15 residues. CDR3 region: CASLTPAEGKNIQYF. The CDR3 DNA follows: TGTGCCAGCTTAACTCCGGCGGAGGGCAAAAACATTCAGTACTTC.

The chain couples TRBV7-8 to TRBJ2-2; TRBD2 might be the D (5 bases). The germline CDR1 and CDR2 sequences are SGHVS and FQNEAQ. Trimming removed 5 bases from V and 2 bases from J, with 12 bases in between. CDR3 length: 15 amino acids. CDR3 protein: CASSLAGPNTGELFF. CDR3 DNA: TGTGCCAGCAGCCTGGCGGGCCCCAACACCGGGGAGCTGTTTTTT. Filled out from reference TRBV7-8 and TRBJ2-2, the complete variable domain reads GAGVSQSPRYKVAKRGQDVALRCDPISGHVSLFWYQQALGQGPEFLTYFQNEAQLDKSGLPSDRFFAERPEGSVSTLKIQRTQQEDSAVYLCASSLAGPNTGELFFGEGSRLTVL.

The chain carries TRBV19 and TRBJ2-1; TRBD2 agrees at 13 bases. Germline V lookup: CDR1 LNHDA, CDR2 SQIVND (reference sequence). The CDR3 runs 18 residues. V lost 1 base to trimming and J lost 6 bases; unmatched junction nucleotides: 9. The CDR3 coding sequence is TGTGCCAGTAGTATAGTACCCCTCACTAGCGGGAGGGCCAATGAGCAGTTCTTC. Its protein is CASSIVPLTSGRANEQFF.

This clone has just a few counts. The chain recombines TRBV7-8 with TRBJ1-5; perhaps TRBD1 as D (6 bases). The germline V gene has CDR1 SGHVS and CDR2 FQNEAQ. Deletions cut 1 base from V and 5 bases from J, with 12 bases between. This CDR3 comprises 15 residues. The CDR3 spells CASSLVRTADQPQHF. The CDR3 DNA follows: TGTGCCAGCAGCTTAGTTAGGACAGCCGATCAGCCCCAGCATTTT.